The 10 T cell receptor beta chains reported below all come from one sample, sequenced in a study of identifying expanded T cells in peripheral blood. Only in-frame clones appear in the TCRdb table, and some are missing; sequencing was by immunoSEQ multiplex PCR. The table has about 90,000 clones, approximately 81% seen once. The sequencing sample was made of blood. Receptors originate from a person between 18 and 69 years old in good health.

This chain uses TRBV7-9 with TRBJ2-7; the D gene could be TRBD1 or TRBD2 (5 bases each). Germline V gene data show CDR1 as SEHNR and CDR2 as FQNEAQ (reference sequence). This CDR3 spans 13 amino acids. The germline V and J ends were trimmed by 4 bases and 9 bases, with 16 bases remaining between them. CDR3: CASSSRDPVGQYF. CDR3 nucleotide sequence: TGTGCCAGCAGCTCCCGGGACCCCGTGGGGCAGTACTTC.

With regard to this clone: The germline gene is not matched at one end of the junction; a read error may be the cause. The same CDR3 also results from other DNA sequences found in this sample. CDR3 coding DNA: TGTGCCAGCAGCCGCCGAGGGGGGGTTGAAGGCTACACTTTC. This encodes CASSRRGGVEGYTF. V and J are TRBV11-3 and TRBJ1-2; possibly TRBD1 for D (6 bases). CDR3 size: 14 residues. Germline V gene lookup returns CDR1 SGHNT and CDR2 YENEEA.

The genes are TRBV5-6 and TRBJ1-2; TRBD1 might be the D (6 bases). Deletions cut 2 bases from V and 4 bases from J, with 15 bases between. This CDR3 comprises 15 residues. Germline V lookup: CDR1 SGHDT, CDR2 YYEEEE. CDR3 protein: CASSFVRGAGYGYTF. The CDR3 nucleotides are TGTGCCAGCAGCTTCGTCAGGGGCGCTGGCTATGGCTACACCTTC.

The gene calls are TRBV7-2 and TRBJ1-5; 7 bases are shared with TRBD1. The V segment lost 2 bases and the J segment 4 bases; nucleotides outside the gene matches: 5. CDR3 length: 15 amino acids. Germline V gives CDR1 SGHTA, CDR2 FQGNSA. The CDR3 spells CASSLWGTANQPQHF. CDR3 DNA sequence: TGTGCCAGCAGCTTATGGGGGACAGCGAATCAGCCCCAGCATTTT.

This chain connects TRBV14 to TRBJ1-1; 9 bases are shared with TRBD1. Germline V gene sequence: CDR1 SGHDN, CDR2 FVKESK. The CDR3 is 15 residues long. The junction had 11 bases not matched to a gene; V was cut back by 4 bases and J by 8 bases. The CDR3 DNA is TGTGCCAGCAGCCCTCGCCGACAGGGGGAGACAGAAGCTTTCTTT. Its protein is CASSPRRQGETEAFF.

J is TRBJ1-4 and V is TRBV5-6; D not certain. This CDR3 comprises 15 residues. Per germline, CDR1 SGHDT and CDR2 YYEEEE. Trimming left V 2 bases short and J 0 bases short, with 8 bases between. This CDR3 is CASSLSSATNEKLFF. CDR3 nucleotide sequence: TGTGCCAGCAGCTTATCTTCAGCAACTAATGAAAAACTGTTTTTT.

The chain is built from TRBV5-1 and TRBJ2-5; 8 nucleotides align to TRBD1. CDR3 size: 14 residues. V trimming: 3 bases; J trimming: 11 bases; junction bases outside the gene matches: 12. The germline gives CDR1 SGHRS, CDR2 YFSETQ. CDR3 loop: CASSSEDRVSQQYF. The CDR3 DNA reads as TGCGCCAGCAGCTCCGAGGACAGGGTTTCGCAGCAGTACTTC. Combining the CDR3 with reference TRBV5-1 and TRBJ2-5 gives the whole variable domain KAGVTQTPRYLIKTRGQQVTLSCSPISGHRSVSWYQQTPGQGLQFLFEYFSETQRNKGNFPGRFSGRQFSNSRSEMNVSTLELGDSALYLCASSSEDRVSQQYFGPGTRLLVL.

V and J are TRBV9 and TRBJ1-4; 7 bases agree with TRBD1. The CDR3 totals 13 residues. Trimming removed 4 bases from V and 8 bases from J; junction bases left unmatched: 5. Germline V gene lookup returns CDR1 SGDLS and CDR2 YYNGEE. Here the CDR3 DNA reads TGTGCCAGCAGCTTGAGACAGGGAGAAAAACTGTTTTTT. Translated, it gives CASSLRQGEKLFF.

This clone was recorded once. This chain uses TRBV29-1 with TRBJ2-7; D ambiguous. The CDR3 spans 12 residues. The germline V gene has CDR1 SQVTM and CDR2 ANQGSEA. V was trimmed by 4 bases and J by 1 base, leaving 8 bases between them. The chain's CDR3 is CSVAPNSYEQYF. CDR3 coding DNA: TGCAGCGTTGCTCCGAATTCCTACGAGCAGTACTTC.

J is TRBJ2-7 and V is TRBV5-1, with D maybe TRBD2 (5 bases). V was cut by 5 bases and J by 4 bases, with 16 bases left in between. The CDR3 sequence is 14 residues long. Germline values: CDR1 SGHRS, CDR2 YFSETQ. The CDR3 here is CASRDRGERYEQYF. The DNA of the CDR3 is TGCGCCAGCAGAGACCGGGGAGAGAGATACGAGCAGTACTTC.